This TCR beta chain comes out of a study of blood T cell repertoires in COVID-19. About the study: Collection of acute and convalescent COVID-19 samples took place in the United States, Italy and Spain. PBMCs, B-cell-depleted T cells, or T cells were the source of the cDNA or gDNA that made up the material.

Clones were sequenced by immunoSEQ multiplex PCR, and TCRdb holds only the in-frame ones, with some missing. There are approximately 170,000 clones in the sample; around 81% occur only once, and over 10% lies in the top ten. CDR3 length equals 11 residues. V was trimmed by 5 bases and J by 8 bases, leaving 9 bases between them. From germline, CDR1 is LNHDA and CDR2 SQIVND (reference sequence). Sample: peripheral blood. This TCR was recovered from a man aged 65 to 85 who had recovered from COVID-19. The rearrangement uses TRBV19 and TRBJ1-1, with D unresolved. DNA of the CDR3: TGTGCCAGTAGTTTCGGAGGGGAAGCTTTCTTT. It codes for CASSFGGEAFF.